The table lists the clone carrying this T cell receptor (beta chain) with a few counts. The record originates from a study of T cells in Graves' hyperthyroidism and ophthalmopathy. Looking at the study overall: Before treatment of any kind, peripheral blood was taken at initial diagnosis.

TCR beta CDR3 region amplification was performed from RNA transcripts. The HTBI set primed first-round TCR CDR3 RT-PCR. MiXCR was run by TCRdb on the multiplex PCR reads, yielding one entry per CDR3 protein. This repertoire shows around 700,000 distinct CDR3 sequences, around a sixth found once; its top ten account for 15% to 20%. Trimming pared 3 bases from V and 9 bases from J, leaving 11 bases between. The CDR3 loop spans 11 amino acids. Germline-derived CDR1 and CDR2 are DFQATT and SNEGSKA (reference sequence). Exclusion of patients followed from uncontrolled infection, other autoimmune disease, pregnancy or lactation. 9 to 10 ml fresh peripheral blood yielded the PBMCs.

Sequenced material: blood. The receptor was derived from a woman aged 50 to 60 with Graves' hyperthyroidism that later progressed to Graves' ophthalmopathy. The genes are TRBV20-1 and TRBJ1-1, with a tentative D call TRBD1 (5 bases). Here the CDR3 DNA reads TGCAGTGCTAGTCCTAGGGGAAAAGCTTTCTTT. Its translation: CSASPRGKAFF.